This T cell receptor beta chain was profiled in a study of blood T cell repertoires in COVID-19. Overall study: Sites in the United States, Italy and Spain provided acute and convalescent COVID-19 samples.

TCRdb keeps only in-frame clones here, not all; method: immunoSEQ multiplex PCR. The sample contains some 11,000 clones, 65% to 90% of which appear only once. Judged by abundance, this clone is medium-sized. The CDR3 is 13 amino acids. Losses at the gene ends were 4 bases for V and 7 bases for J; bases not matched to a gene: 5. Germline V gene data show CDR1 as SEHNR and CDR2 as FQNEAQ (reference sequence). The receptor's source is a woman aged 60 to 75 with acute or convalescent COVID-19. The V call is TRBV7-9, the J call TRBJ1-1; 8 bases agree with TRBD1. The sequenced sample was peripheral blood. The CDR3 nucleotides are TGTGCCAGCAGCTCCAGGGGGCCAGATGAAGCTTTCTTT. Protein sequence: CASSSRGPDEAFF. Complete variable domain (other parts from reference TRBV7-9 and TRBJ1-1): DTGVSQNPRHKITKRGQNVTFRCDPISEHNRLYWYRQTLGQGPEFLTYFQNEAQLEKSRLLSDRFSAERPKGSFSTLEIQRTEQGDSAMYLCASSSRGPDEAFFGQGTRLTVV.